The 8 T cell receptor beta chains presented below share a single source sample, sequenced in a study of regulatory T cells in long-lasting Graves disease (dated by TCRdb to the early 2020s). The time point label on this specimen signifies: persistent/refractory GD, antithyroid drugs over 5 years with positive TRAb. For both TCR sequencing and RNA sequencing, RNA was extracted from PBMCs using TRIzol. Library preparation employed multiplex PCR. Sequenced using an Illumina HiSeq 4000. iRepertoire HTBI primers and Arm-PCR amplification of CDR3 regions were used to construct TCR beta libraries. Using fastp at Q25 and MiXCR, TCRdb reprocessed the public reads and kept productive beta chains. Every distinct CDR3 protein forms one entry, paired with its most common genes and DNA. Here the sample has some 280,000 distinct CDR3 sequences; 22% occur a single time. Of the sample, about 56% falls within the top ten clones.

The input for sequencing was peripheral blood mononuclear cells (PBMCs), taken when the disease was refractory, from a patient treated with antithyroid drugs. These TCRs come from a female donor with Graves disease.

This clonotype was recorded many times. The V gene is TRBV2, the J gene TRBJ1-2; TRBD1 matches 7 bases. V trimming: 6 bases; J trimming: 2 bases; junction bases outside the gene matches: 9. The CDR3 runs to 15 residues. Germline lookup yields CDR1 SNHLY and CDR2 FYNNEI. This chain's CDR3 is CASSATGNDNYGYTF. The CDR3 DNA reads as TGTGCCAGCAGCGCGACAGGGAATGACAACTATGGCTACACCTTC.

The chain's CDR3 is CASSTGQGDTEAFF. Written as DNA, the CDR3 is TGTGCCAGCAGTACCGGACAGGGAGACACTGAAGCTTTCTTT. The rearrangement uses TRBV28 and TRBJ1-1, with 8 bases identical to TRBD1. This CDR3 spans 14 amino acids. With V trimmed by 5 bases and J by 3 bases, 5 bases remained unmatched. The germline CDR1 and CDR2 sequences are MDHEN and SYDVKM.

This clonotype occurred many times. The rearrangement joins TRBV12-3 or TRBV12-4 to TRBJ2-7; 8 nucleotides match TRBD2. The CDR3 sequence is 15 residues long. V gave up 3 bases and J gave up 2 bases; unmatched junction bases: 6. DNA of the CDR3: TGTGCCAGCAGTTTTAGCGGGAAGGGTCCCTACGAGCAGTACTTC. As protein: CASSFSGKGPYEQYF.

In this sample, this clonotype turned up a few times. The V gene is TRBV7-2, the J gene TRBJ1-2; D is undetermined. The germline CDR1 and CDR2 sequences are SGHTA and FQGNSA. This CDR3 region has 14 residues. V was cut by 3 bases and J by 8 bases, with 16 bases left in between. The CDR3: CASSLDSYMGGYTF. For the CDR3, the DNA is TGTGCCAGCAGCTTGGACTCCTATATGGGCGGCTACACCTTC.

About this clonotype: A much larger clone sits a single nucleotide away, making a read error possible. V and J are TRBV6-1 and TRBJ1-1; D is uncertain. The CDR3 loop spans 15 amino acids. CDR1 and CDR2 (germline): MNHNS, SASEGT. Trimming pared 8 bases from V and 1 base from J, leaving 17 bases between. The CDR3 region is CASHREEGQNTEAFF. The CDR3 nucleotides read TGTGCCAGCCACCGGGAGGAAGGGCAGAACACTGAAGCTTTCTTT.

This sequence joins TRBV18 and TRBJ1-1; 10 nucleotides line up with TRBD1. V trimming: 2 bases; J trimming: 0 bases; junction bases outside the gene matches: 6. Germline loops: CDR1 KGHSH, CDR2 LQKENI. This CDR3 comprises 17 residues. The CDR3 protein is CASSPRGQGSVNTEAFF. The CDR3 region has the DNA TGTGCCAGCTCACCAAGGGGACAGGGGTCTGTGAACACTGAAGCTTTCTTT.

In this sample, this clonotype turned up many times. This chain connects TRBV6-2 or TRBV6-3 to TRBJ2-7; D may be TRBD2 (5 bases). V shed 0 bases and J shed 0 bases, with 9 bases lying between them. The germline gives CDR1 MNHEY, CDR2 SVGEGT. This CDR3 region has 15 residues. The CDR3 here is CASSYSTGISYEQYF. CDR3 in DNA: TGTGCCAGCAGTTACTCGACCGGGATCTCCTACGAGCAGTACTTC.

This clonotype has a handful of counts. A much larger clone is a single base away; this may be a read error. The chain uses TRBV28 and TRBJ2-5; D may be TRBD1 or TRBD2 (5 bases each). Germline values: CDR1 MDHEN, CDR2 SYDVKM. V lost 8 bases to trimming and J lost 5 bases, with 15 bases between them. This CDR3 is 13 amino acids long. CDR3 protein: CASGWGPAETQYF. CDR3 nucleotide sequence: TGTGCCAGCGGTTGGGGACCGGCGGAGACCCAGTACTTC.